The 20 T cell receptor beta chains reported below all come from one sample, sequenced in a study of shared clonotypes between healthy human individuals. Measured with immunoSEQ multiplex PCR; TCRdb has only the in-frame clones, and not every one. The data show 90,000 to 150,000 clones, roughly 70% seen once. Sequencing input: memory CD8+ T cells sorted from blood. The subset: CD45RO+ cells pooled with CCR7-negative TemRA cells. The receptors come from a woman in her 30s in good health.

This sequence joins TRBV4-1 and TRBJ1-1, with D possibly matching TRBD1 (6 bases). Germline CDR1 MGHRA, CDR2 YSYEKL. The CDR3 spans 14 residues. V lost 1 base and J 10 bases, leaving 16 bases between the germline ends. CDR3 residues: CASSQGVPGAGAFF. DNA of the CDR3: TGCGCCAGCAGCCAAGGGGTGCCAGGGGCTGGAGCTTTCTTT.

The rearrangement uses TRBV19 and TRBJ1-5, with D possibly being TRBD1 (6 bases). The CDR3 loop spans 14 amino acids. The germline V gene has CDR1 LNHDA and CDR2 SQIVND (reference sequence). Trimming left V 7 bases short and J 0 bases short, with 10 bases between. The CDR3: CASTGQISNQPQHF. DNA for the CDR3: TGTGCCAGTACCGGACAGATTAGCAATCAGCCCCAGCATTTT.

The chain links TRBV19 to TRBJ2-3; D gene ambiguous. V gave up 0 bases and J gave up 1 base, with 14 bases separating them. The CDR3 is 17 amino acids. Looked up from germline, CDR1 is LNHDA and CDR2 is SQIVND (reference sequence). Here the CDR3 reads CASSIDAPAVGTDTQYF. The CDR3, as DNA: TGTGCCAGTAGTATAGACGCTCCGGCGGTCGGCACAGATACGCAGTATTTT.

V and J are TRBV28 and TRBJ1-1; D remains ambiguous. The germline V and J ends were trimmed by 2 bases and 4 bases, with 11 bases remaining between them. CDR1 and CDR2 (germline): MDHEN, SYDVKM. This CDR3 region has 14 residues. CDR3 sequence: CASSLRQDSTEAFF. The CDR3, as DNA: TGTGCCAGCAGTTTACGTCAAGATAGCACTGAAGCTTTCTTT.

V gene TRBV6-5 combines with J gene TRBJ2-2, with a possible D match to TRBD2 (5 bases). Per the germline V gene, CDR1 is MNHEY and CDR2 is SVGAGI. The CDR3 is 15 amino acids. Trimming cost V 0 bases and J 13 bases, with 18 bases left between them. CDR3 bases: TGTGCCAGCAGTTACTCGATAATCGGGCCTGCGGGGCTGTTTTTT. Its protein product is CASSYSIIGPAGLFF.

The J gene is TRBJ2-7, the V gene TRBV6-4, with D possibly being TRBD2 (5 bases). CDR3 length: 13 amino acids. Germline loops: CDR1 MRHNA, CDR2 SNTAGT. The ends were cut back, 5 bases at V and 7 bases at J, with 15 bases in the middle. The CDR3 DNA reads TGTGCCAGCAGTCCCCGGGCCGAGGGAGAGCAGTACTTC. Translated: CASSPRAEGEQYF.

The CDR3 reads CASTPEEQGQGFF. The CDR3 nucleotides are TGTGCCAGCACCCCAGAGGAACAGGGCCAAGGTTTCTTT. The V gene is TRBV6-1, the J gene TRBJ1-1; D is perhaps TRBD1 (6 bases). CDR1 and CDR2 (germline): MNHNS, SASEGT. Trimming cost V 7 bases and J 13 bases, with 22 bases left between them. This CDR3 is 13 amino acids long.

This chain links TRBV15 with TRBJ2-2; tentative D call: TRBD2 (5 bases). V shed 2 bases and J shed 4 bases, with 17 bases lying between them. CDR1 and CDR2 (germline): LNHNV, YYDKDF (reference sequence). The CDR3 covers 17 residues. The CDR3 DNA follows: TGTGCCACCAGCAGATCATCCACCACTAGGATCACCGGGGAGCTGTTTTTT. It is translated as CATSRSSTTRITGELFF.

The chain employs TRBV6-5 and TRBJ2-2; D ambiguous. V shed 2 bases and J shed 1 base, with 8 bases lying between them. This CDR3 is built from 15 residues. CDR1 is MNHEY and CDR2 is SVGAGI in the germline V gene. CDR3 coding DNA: TGTGCCAGCAGTTACACCCAGGAGAACACCGGGGAGCTGTTTTTT. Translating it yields CASSYTQENTGELFF.

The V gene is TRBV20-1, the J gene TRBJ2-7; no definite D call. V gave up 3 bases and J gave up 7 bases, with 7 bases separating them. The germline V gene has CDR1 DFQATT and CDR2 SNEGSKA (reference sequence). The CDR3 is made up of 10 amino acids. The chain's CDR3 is CSASGREQYF. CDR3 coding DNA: TGCAGTGCTAGCGGCCGGGAGCAGTACTTC.

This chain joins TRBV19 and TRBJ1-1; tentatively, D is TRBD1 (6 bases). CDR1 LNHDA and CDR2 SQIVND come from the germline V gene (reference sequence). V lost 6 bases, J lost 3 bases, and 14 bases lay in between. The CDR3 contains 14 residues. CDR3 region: CASRRGYGYTEAFF. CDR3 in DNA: TGTGCCAGTAGGAGGGGGTACGGATACACTGAAGCTTTCTTT.

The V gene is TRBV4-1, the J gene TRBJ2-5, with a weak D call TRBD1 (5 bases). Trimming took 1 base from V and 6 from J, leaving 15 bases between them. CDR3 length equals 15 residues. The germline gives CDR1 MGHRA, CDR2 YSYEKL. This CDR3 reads CASSQVVSGLQTQYF. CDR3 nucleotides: TGCGCCAGCAGCCAAGTGGTCTCAGGGCTGCAGACCCAGTACTTC.

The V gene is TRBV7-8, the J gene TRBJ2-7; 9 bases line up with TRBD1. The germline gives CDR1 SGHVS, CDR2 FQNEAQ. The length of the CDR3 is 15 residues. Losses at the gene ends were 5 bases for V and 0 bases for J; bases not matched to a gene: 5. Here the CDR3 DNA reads TGTGCCAGCAGCAACAAACAGGGGGCCTCCTACGAGCAGTACTTC. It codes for CASSNKQGASYEQYF.

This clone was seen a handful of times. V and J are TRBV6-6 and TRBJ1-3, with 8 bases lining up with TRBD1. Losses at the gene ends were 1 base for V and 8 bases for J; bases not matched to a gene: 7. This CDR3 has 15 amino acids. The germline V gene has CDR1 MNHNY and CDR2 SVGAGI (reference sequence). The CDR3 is CASSYFTGTGDTIYF. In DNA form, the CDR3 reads TGTGCCAGCAGTTACTTTACCGGGACAGGAGACACCATATATTTT.

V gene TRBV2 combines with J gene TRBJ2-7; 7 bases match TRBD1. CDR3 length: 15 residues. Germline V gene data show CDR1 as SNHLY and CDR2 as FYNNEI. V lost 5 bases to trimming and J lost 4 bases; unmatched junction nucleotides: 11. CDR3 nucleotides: TGTGCCAGCAGTCGAGACAGGGAAAGGCGGTACGAGCAGTACTTC. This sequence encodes CASSRDRERRYEQYF.

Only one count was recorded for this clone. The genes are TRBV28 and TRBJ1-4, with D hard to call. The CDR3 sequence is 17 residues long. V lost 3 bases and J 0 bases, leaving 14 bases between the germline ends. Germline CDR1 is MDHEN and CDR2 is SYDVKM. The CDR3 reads CASSFWSAKATNEKLFF. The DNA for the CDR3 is TGTGCCAGCAGTTTCTGGTCAGCCAAAGCAACTAATGAAAAACTGTTTTTT.

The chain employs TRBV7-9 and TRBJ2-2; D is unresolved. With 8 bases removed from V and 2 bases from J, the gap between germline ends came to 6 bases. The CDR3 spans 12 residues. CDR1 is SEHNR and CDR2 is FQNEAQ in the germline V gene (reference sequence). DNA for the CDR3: TGTGCCAGCCTCCCCAACACCGGGGAGCTGTTTTTT. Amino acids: CASLPNTGELFF.

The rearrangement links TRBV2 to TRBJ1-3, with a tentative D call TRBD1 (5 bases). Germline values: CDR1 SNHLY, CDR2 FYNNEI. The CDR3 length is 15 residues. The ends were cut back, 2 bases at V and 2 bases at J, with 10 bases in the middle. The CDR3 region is CASSEWGVTGNTIYF. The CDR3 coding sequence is TGTGCCAGCAGTGAATGGGGGGTGACTGGAAACACCATATATTTT.

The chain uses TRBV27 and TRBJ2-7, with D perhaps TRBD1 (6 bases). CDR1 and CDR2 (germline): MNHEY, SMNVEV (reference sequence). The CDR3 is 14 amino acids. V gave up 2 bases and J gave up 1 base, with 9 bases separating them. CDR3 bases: TGTGCCAGCAGTTTAATTGGACAGTCCTACGAGCAGTACTTC. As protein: CASSLIGQSYEQYF.

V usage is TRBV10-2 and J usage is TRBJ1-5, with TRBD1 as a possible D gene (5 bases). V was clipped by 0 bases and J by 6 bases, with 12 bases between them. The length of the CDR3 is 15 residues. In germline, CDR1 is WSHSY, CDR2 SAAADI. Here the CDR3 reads CASSESTMGVQPQHF. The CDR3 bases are TGCGCCAGCAGTGAGTCGACCATGGGGGTTCAGCCCCAGCATTTT.